This TCR beta chain was sequenced for a study of T cells after yellow fever vaccination. About the study: When fractions had low cell numbers, they were prepared with SMART-Seq v4 Ultra Low Input. Findings and limits, study-wide: Weaker overall was a secondary response that nonetheless peaked faster, on day 5 versus 15. Highly abundant clonotypes carried over from the bulk population could end up in FACS-sorted repertoires as contaminants.

With respect to this clonotype: Its antigen is as yet unknown.

Germline loops: CDR1 MNHNS, CDR2 SASEGT. The V and J ends lost 5 bases and 7 bases, in that order; junction bases with no gene match: 14. The CDR3 is made up of 16 amino acids. Template switching with 5'RACE generated the TCR cDNA and added a universal primer site and UMIs. Each CDR3 protein is one row after TCRdb ran MiXCR on the 5' RACE reads. This sample has under 700,000 distinct CDR3 sequences, with less than 20% found just once. The source is a man aged 18 to 35 who received the YFV17D yellow fever vaccine. This chain connects TRBV6-1 to TRBJ2-1; 7 bases are shared with TRBD1. The sample in question was PBMCs, obtained around 5 days after the first yellow fever vaccination. This CDR3 is CASSPQPGQRVNEQFF. The CDR3 DNA sequence: TGTGCCAGCAGTCCCCAACCGGGACAGCGAGTGAATGAGCAGTTCTTC.